Below, 8 T cell receptor beta chains from the same sample are listed, as sequenced in a study of T cell responses to AZD1222 COVID-19 vaccine. Sequencing used immunoSEQ multiplex PCR; TCRdb keeps in-frame clones, though not all of them. The sample lists fewer than 150,000 clones; 85% to 95% were seen once. The sample consisted of peripheral blood, taken 28 days after the second AZD1222 dose. Source of these receptors: an adult who received the AZD1222 COVID-19 vaccine.

V usage is TRBV7-8 and J usage is TRBJ2-7, with 7 bases aligning to TRBD1. The CDR3 is 15 amino acids. Germline values: CDR1 SGHVS, CDR2 FQNEAQ. The J segment lost 5 bases and the V segment lost 5 bases, leaving 12 bases of the junction unmatched. The CDR3 protein is CASSPNRGIIHEQYF. The CDR3 DNA reads as TGTGCCAGCAGCCCGAACAGGGGAATTATCCACGAGCAGTACTTC.

This chain uses TRBV5-8 with TRBJ1-5; 8 positions agree with TRBD1. Germline values: CDR1 SGHTS, CDR2 YDEGEE. The CDR3 is made up of 16 amino acids. Losses at the gene ends were 4 bases for V and 4 bases for J; bases not matched to a gene: 10. This CDR3 is CASSLNFGQGNQPQHF. Written as DNA, the CDR3 is TGTGCCAGCAGCCTTAATTTCGGACAGGGTAATCAGCCCCAGCATTTT. Supplemented by reference TRBV5-8 and TRBJ1-5, the full variable domain reads EAGVTQSPTHLIKTRGQQATLRCSPISGHTSVYWYQQALGLGLQFLLWYDEGEERNRGNFPPRFSGRQFPNYSSELNVNALELEDSALYLCASSLNFGQGNQPQHFGDGTRLSIL.

The chain has TRBV6-5 and TRBJ1-2; TRBD1 is a possible D gene (5 bases). Between the trimmed V and J ends, which lost 5 bases and 2 bases, there was a span of 12 bases. This CDR3 has 14 residues. Germline loops: CDR1 MNHEY, CDR2 SVGAGI. As DNA, the CDR3 is TGTGCCAGCAGTATCCGGGACCCCAACTATGGCTACACCTTC. Its translation is CASSIRDPNYGYTF.

On this clone itself: This could be a read error, since a much larger clone is one nucleotide away. The sample carries other DNA sequences with the same CDR3. The rearrangement links TRBV19 to TRBJ1-1; D is undetermined. Germline CDR1 is LNHDA and CDR2 is SQIVND (reference sequence). The CDR3 sequence is 13 residues long. V was cut by 1 base and J by 1 base, with 4 bases left in between. The CDR3 DNA reads as TGTGCCAGTAGTATAGGGGGGAACACTGAAGCTTTCTTT. This gives the protein CASSIGGNTEAFF.

V is TRBV18 and J is TRBJ2-5, with TRBD1 identical over 7 bases. Germline CDR1 and CDR2: KGHSH and LQKENI. The CDR3 extends over 14 amino acids. V lost 6 bases and J lost 3; bases outside the gene matches: 7. DNA for the CDR3: TGTGCCAGCTCTCTCAGACAGGGAAAAGAGACCCAGTACTTC. It specifies CASSLRQGKETQYF. Supplemented by reference TRBV18 and TRBJ2-5, the full variable domain reads NAGVMQNPRHLVRRRGQEARLRCSPMKGHSHVYWYRQLPEEGLKFMVYLQKENIIDESGMPKERFSAEFPKEGPSILRIQQVVRGDSAAYFCASSLRQGKETQYFGPGTRLLVL.

The rearrangement joins TRBV6-5 to TRBJ1-5; a possible D gene is TRBD1 (6 bases). Germline V gene data show CDR1 as MNHEY and CDR2 as SVGAGI. V was cut by 6 bases and J by 0 bases, with 9 bases left in between. The length of the CDR3 is 14 residues. The CDR3 nucleotides read TGTGCCAGCAGGGACAGAAGTAGCAATCAGCCCCAGCATTTT. Translation: CASRDRSSNQPQHF.

This clone was observed a handful of times. The chain uses TRBV11-2 and TRBJ2-1, with D hard to call. The CDR3 consists of 16 residues. Germline V gene lookup returns CDR1 SGHAT and CDR2 FQNNGV. V was pared by 6 bases and J by 7 bases, with 22 bases between. Written as DNA, the CDR3 is TGTGCCAGCAGATCAATCACTCGACCCTCCTCTAATGAGCAGTTCTTC. It translates to CASRSITRPSSNEQFF.

The chain employs TRBV28 and TRBJ1-2, with 9 positions matching TRBD1. Germline V gene data show CDR1 as MDHEN and CDR2 as SYDVKM. V lost 6 bases to trimming and J lost 5 bases; unmatched junction nucleotides: 4. The CDR3 loop spans 13 amino acids. DNA for the CDR3: TGTGCCAGCAGGATCGGGACAGGGTATGGCTACACCTTC. It specifies CASRIGTGYGYTF.